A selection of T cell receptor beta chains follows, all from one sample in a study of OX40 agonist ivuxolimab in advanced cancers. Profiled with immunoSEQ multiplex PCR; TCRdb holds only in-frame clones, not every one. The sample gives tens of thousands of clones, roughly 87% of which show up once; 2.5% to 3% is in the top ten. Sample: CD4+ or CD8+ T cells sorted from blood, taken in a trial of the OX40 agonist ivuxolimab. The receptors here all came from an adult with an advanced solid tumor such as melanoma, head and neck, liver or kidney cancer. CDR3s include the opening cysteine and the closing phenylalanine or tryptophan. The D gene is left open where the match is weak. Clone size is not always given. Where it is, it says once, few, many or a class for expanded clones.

cdr3_nt: TGTGCCAGCAGTGTAGTGACAGGGGGGAGCGAGCAGTACTTC
cdr3_aa: CASSVVTGGSEQYF
j_call: TRBJ2-7
v_call: TRBV6-1
d_call: TRBD1
clone_size: NA

cdr3_nt: TGTGCCAGCAGCTTGGGTCGGCGGCAGAACACTGAAGCTTTCTTT
cdr3_aa: CASSLGRRQNTEAFF
j_call: TRBJ1-1
v_call: TRBV5-6
d_call: NA
clone_size: NA

cdr3_nt: TGTGCCAGCACCCCAGGGGGGCGCGGGGGCATCTACAATGAGCAGTTCTTC
cdr3_aa: CASTPGGRGGIYNEQFF
j_call: TRBJ2-1
v_call: TRBV28
d_call: NA
clone_size: NA

cdr3_nt: TGTGCCAGCTCAGGGCAGGGAACTTCGTCTGAAAAACTGTTTTTT
cdr3_aa: CASSGQGTSSEKLFF
j_call: TRBJ1-4
v_call: TRBV18
d_call: NA
clone_size: NA

cdr3_nt: TGTGCCAGCAGTTTAAGGGCGACGCTGGGGAACACTGAAGCTTTCTTT
cdr3_aa: CASSLRATLGNTEAFF
j_call: TRBJ1-1
v_call: TRBV27
d_call: NA
clone_size: NA

cdr3_nt: TGTGCCAGCAGTTTTGGGCAGGGTCCTAATCAGCCCCAGCATTTT
cdr3_aa: CASSFGQGPNQPQHF
j_call: TRBJ1-5
v_call: TRBV28
d_call: NA
clone_size: NA

cdr3_nt: TGTGCCAGCAGGGAAGACAGGGGACGCGAAAAACTGTTTTTT
cdr3_aa: CASREDRGREKLFF
j_call: TRBJ1-4
v_call: TRBV6-1
d_call: TRBD1
clone_size: NA

cdr3_nt: TGTGCCAGCAGTACCGCCTGGGACATTGAGACCCAGTACTTC
cdr3_aa: CASSTAWDIETQYF
j_call: TRBJ2-5
v_call: TRBV28
d_call: NA
clone_size: NA

cdr3_nt: TGTGCCAGCAGCCGAGACCTGGGGGAGCAGTTCTTC
cdr3_aa: CASSRDLGEQFF
j_call: TRBJ2-1
v_call: TRBV4-2
d_call: NA
clone_size: NA

cdr3_nt: TGCGCCAGCAGCCAAGGGAGGGGACAAGAGACCCAGTACTTC
cdr3_aa: CASSQGRGQETQYF
j_call: TRBJ2-5
v_call: TRBV4-1
d_call: NA
clone_size: once

cdr3_nt: TGTGCCAGCAGCCAAGAGGACAGGGGCTACTCTGGGGCCAACGTCCTGACTTTC
cdr3_aa: CASSQEDRGYSGANVLTF
j_call: TRBJ2-6
v_call: TRBV14
d_call: TRBD1
clone_size: once

cdr3_nt: TGTGCCAGTAGTGCGCCGGGACCCGACCCCCCTGGCTACACCTTC
cdr3_aa: CASSAPGPDPPGYTF
j_call: TRBJ1-2
v_call: TRBV19
d_call: NA
clone_size: NA

cdr3_nt: TGTGCCAGCAGTTATAAGCGGCTTATCACCGGGGAGCTGTTTTTT
cdr3_aa: CASSYKRLITGELFF
j_call: TRBJ2-2
v_call: TRBV6-5
d_call: NA
clone_size: NA

cdr3_nt: TGTGCCAGCAGGGTTCCCGGGGAGATTTCACCCCTCCACTTT
cdr3_aa: CASRVPGEISPLHF
j_call: TRBJ1-6
v_call: TRBV27
d_call: NA
clone_size: NA

cdr3_nt: TGTGCCAGCAGCTTACTAGGGGTTAGGGAGCAGTACTTC
cdr3_aa: CASSLLGVREQYF
j_call: TRBJ2-7
v_call: TRBV11-3
d_call: NA
clone_size: NA

cdr3_nt: TGTGCCAGCTCACCCAATCCTAGCGGGGGCAAAGAGACCCAGTACTTC
cdr3_aa: CASSPNPSGGKETQYF
j_call: TRBJ2-5
v_call: TRBV18
d_call: TRBD2
clone_size: NA

cdr3_nt: TGTGCCAGCAGCTTAGTGGACAGTAATTCACCCCTCCACTTT
cdr3_aa: CASSLVDSNSPLHF
j_call: TRBJ1-6
v_call: TRBV11-2
d_call: NA
clone_size: NA

cdr3_nt: TGTGCCACCGGGGCTATTTTAAGCTCCTACAATGAGCAGTTCTTC
cdr3_aa: CATGAILSSYNEQFF
j_call: TRBJ2-1
v_call: TRBV28
d_call: NA
clone_size: NA

cdr3_nt: TGTGCCAGCAGCGAGCAGTATGAAAAACTGTTTTTT
cdr3_aa: CASSEQYEKLFF
j_call: TRBJ1-4
v_call: TRBV6-5
d_call: NA
clone_size: NA

cdr3_nt: TGTGCCAGCAGTTCCCACGGGGAAAACTACGAGCAGTACTTC
cdr3_aa: CASSSHGENYEQYF
j_call: TRBJ2-7
v_call: TRBV6-6
d_call: NA
clone_size: NA

cdr3_nt: TGTGCCAGCAGTTCGAGGGGGGCGGTGTCGAACACTGAAGCTTTCTTT
cdr3_aa: CASSSRGAVSNTEAFF
j_call: TRBJ1-1
v_call: TRBV6-5
d_call: NA
clone_size: NA

cdr3_nt: TGTGCCAGCAGCTTCCCCCAGCAACCGGGATCCTCAGGGGAGACCCAGTACTTC
cdr3_aa: CASSFPQQPGSSGETQYF
j_call: TRBJ2-5
v_call: TRBV7-2
d_call: NA
clone_size: NA

cdr3_nt: TGTGCCAGCAGCCTAAGGGGGTCTGGAAACACCATATATTTT
cdr3_aa: CASSLRGSGNTIYF
j_call: TRBJ1-3
v_call: TRBV27
d_call: NA
clone_size: few

cdr3_nt: TGTGCCTGGAGGGCTTACACCGAAAGCTCTGGAAACACCATATATTTT
cdr3_aa: CAWRAYTESSGNTIYF
j_call: TRBJ1-3
v_call: TRBV30
d_call: NA
clone_size: NA

cdr3_nt: TGTGCCAGCTCACCGGGACAGGGATCCTACAATGAGCAGTTCTTC
cdr3_aa: CASSPGQGSYNEQFF
j_call: TRBJ2-1
v_call: TRBV18
d_call: TRBD1
clone_size: NA

cdr3_nt: TGTGCCAGCACGAGCGGGGGGGCGAGGAACATTCAGTACTTC
cdr3_aa: CASTSGGARNIQYF
j_call: TRBJ2-4
v_call: TRBV2
d_call: TRBD2
clone_size: NA

cdr3_nt: TGTGCCAGCAGTTACGACAGATCTAGCTATGGCTACACCTTC
cdr3_aa: CASSYDRSSYGYTF
j_call: TRBJ1-2
v_call: TRBV6-6
d_call: NA
clone_size: NA